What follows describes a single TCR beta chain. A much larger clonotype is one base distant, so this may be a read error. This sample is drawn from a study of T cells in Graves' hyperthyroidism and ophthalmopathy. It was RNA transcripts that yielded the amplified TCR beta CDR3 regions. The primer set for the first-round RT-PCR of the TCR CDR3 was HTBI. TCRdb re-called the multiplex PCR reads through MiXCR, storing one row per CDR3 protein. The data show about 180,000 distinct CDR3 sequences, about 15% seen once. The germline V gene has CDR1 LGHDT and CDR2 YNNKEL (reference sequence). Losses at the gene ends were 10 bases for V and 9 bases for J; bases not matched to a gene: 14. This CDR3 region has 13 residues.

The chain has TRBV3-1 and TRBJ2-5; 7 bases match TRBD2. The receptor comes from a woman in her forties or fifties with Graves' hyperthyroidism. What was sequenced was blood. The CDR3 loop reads CATRSLYREAQYF. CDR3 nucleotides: TGTGCCACCAGGAGCCTATATCGGGAGGCCCAGTACTTC.